These 22 T cell receptor beta chains share one sample of origin, sequenced in a study of blood T cell repertoires in COVID-19. Sequencing used immunoSEQ multiplex PCR; TCRdb keeps in-frame clones, though not all of them. The sample contains 160,000 or so clones, 65% to 90% of which appear only once. Sequencing was performed on peripheral blood. These receptors all come from a woman aged 50 to 60 with acute or convalescent COVID-19.

The chain is built from TRBV29-1 and TRBJ2-6; no clear D. V lost 6 bases and J lost 0, with 3 bases in between. CDR1 and CDR2 (germline): SQVTM, ANQGSEA. The CDR3 loop spans 12 amino acids. CDR3 bases: TGCAGCGTCATCTCTGGGGCCAACGTCCTGACTTTC. Its translation: CSVISGANVLTF.

This clone was found a few times. Here the CDR3 reads CASSTGDRGYYEQYF. The CDR3 region has the DNA TGCGCCAGCAGCACTGGGGACAGGGGGTACTACGAGCAGTACTTC. V usage is TRBV5-1 and J usage is TRBJ2-7; 11 nucleotides line up with TRBD1. Unmatched junction bases numbered 6, after V lost 4 bases and J lost 3 bases. This CDR3 region has 15 residues. CDR1 is SGHRS, CDR2 YFSETQ, per germline.

This clone qualifies as medium-sized. The chain carries TRBV5-4 and TRBJ2-2, with D maybe TRBD1 (5 bases). Germline CDR1 SGHNT, CDR2 YYREEE (reference sequence). CDR3 length equals 17 residues. V was clipped by 0 bases and J by 1 base, with 13 bases between them. CDR3 in amino acids: CASSLANGQGNTGELFF. In DNA form, the CDR3 reads TGTGCCAGCAGCTTGGCTAACGGCCAGGGGAACACCGGGGAGCTGTTTTTT.

This clone was counted only a few times. The rearrangement joins TRBV7-2 to TRBJ1-3, with D possibly being TRBD1 (6 bases). CDR3 size: 19 residues. Germline values: CDR1 SGHTA, CDR2 FQGNSA. Trimming removed 1 base from V and 0 bases from J, with 19 bases in between. CDR3: CASSLVADRTFNSGNTIYF. CDR3 nucleotide sequence: TGTGCCAGCAGCTTAGTGGCAGACAGGACCTTTAACTCTGGAAACACCATATATTTT.

The chain recombines TRBV5-6 with TRBJ1-1, with TRBD1 identical over 7 bases. After removal of 4 bases from V and 4 bases from J, the junction contained 7 bases not matched to a gene. The germline V gene has CDR1 SGHDT and CDR2 YYEEEE. The CDR3 is 14 amino acids. The CDR3 DNA reads TGTGCCAGCAGCCGACCGACAGGGATCACTGAAGCTTTCTTT. As protein: CASSRPTGITEAFF.

The chain recombines TRBV24-1 with TRBJ1-5; 9 bases fit TRBD1. This CDR3 comprises 16 residues. J gave up 1 base and V 4 bases, and 4 bases lay outside the gene matches. From germline, CDR1 is KGHDR and CDR2 SFDVKD. DNA of the CDR3: TGTGCCACCAGTGACGCCGGGACAGGGAGCAATCAGCCCCAGCATTTT. Protein sequence: CATSDAGTGSNQPQHF.

Only one count was recorded for this clone. The rearrangement uses TRBV19 and TRBJ1-2; D unclear. This CDR3 is 13 amino acids long. CDR1 and CDR2 (germline): LNHDA, SQIVND (reference sequence). The V gene lost 6 bases and the J gene lost 4 bases, with 12 bases spanning the gap. The CDR3 DNA sequence: TGTGCCAGTAGGGGCTCTAGCCTCTATGGCTACACCTTC. Translated: CASRGSSLYGYTF. The full variable domain, in which reference TRBV19 and TRBJ1-2 provide the parts outside the CDR3, is DGGITQSPKYLFRKEGQNVTLSCEQNLNHDAMYWYRQDPGQGLRLIYYSQIVNDFQKGDIAEGYSVSREKKESFPLTVTSAQKNPTAFYLCASRGSSLYGYTFGSGTRLTVV.

A word on this clone: Additional DNA sequences in this sample encode the identical CDR3. The V call is TRBV6-5, the J call TRBJ1-6; 9 bases map to TRBD1. Looked up from germline, CDR1 is MNHEY and CDR2 is SVGAGI. This CDR3 comprises 15 residues. J gave up 4 bases and V 2 bases, and 0 bases lay outside the gene matches. The CDR3 DNA reads TGTGCCAGCAGTTACGGACAGGGGTATAATTCACCCCTCCACTTT. Protein product: CASSYGQGYNSPLHF.

The chain joins TRBV6-5 to TRBJ1-2, with 7 bases aligning to TRBD1. After removal of 6 bases from V and 5 bases from J, the junction contained 6 bases not matched to a gene. The CDR3 contains 13 residues. Germline V gene data show CDR1 as MNHEY and CDR2 as SVGAGI. CDR3 DNA sequence: TGTGCCAGCAGGACAGGGCTATTATATGGCTACACCTTC. It translates to CASRTGLLYGYTF.

This chain joins TRBV4-3 and TRBJ1-5, with 8 bases lining up with TRBD1. This CDR3 comprises 16 residues. After removal of 3 bases from V and 7 bases from J, the junction contained 11 bases not matched to a gene. The germline V gene encodes CDR1 LGHNA and CDR2 YSLEER. CDR3 in DNA: TGCGCCAGCAGCCAGGCCTTCGGACAGGGTGGACAGCCCCAGCATTTT. It encodes CASSQAFGQGGQPQHF.

The chain is built from TRBV5-4 and TRBJ1-4; 10 nucleotides align to TRBD1. CDR1 and CDR2 from the germline V gene are SGHNT and YYREEE (reference sequence). This CDR3 region has 15 residues. Losses at the gene ends were 5 bases for V and 7 bases for J; bases not matched to a gene: 8. DNA of the CDR3: TGTGCCAGCAGATCGGATGGGACAGGGGTTGAAAAACTGTTTTTT. Its protein product is CASRSDGTGVEKLFF.

The chain recombines TRBV7-9 with TRBJ2-5, with a possible D match to TRBD1 (6 bases). Deletions cut 5 bases from V and 4 bases from J, with 14 bases between. The CDR3 covers 14 residues. Germline V gene lookup returns CDR1 SEHNR and CDR2 FQNEAQ (reference sequence). CDR3 in amino acids: CASSVTGLGETQYF. The CDR3 DNA follows: TGTGCCAGCAGCGTAACAGGGTTAGGAGAGACCCAGTACTTC.

The V call is TRBV30, the J call TRBJ2-1; 9 nucleotides line up with TRBD2. Germline CDR1 is GTSNPN and CDR2 is SVGIG (reference sequence). CDR3 length: 11 residues. V lost 5 bases and J lost 7; bases outside the gene matches: 0. The CDR3 protein is CAWAGGNEQFF. CDR3 DNA: TGTGCCTGGGCGGGGGGGAATGAGCAGTTCTTC.

The chain links TRBV6-5 to TRBJ2-3; 8 bases are a match to TRBD2. From germline, CDR1 is MNHEY and CDR2 SVGAGI. CDR3 length: 15 amino acids. The trim removed 11 bases at V and 9 bases at J, leaving 19 bases unmatched. Here the CDR3 DNA reads TGTGCCGTCTTGCCCCAGGCGGGGGGCCAAACGACGCAGTATTTT. Protein sequence: CAVLPQAGGQTTQYF.

The V gene is TRBV7-2, the J gene TRBJ1-4, with unresolved D. Between the trimmed V and J ends, which lost 1 base and 5 bases, there was a span of 14 bases. This CDR3 contains 16 residues. CDR1 is SGHTA, CDR2 FQGNSA, per germline. CDR3 amino acids: CASSLVGAQINEKLFF. CDR3 sequence (DNA): TGTGCCAGCAGCTTAGTTGGCGCACAGATCAATGAAAAACTGTTTTTT. Looking up the rest from reference TRBV7-2 and TRBJ1-4 gives the full variable domain: GAGVSQSPSNKVTEKGKDVELRCDPISGHTALYWYRQSLGQGLEFLIYFQGNSAPDKSGLPSDRFSAERTGGSVSTLTIQRTQQEDSAVYLCASSLVGAQINEKLFFGSGTQLSVL.

The chain is built from TRBV29-1 and TRBJ2-5; TRBD1 aligns across 7 bases. CDR3 length: 15 residues. Germline trimming cut 7 bases from V and 5 bases from J; bases unmatched to any gene: 16. Germline CDR1 reads SQVTM; CDR2 reads ANQGSEA. The CDR3 coding sequence is TGCAGCGCCAACGGTGTAGGGGGCGGTTTTGAGACCCAGTACTTC. Its protein is CSANGVGGGFETQYF.

The chain uses TRBV6-2 or TRBV6-3 and TRBJ2-2; 8 nucleotides line up with TRBD2. The V gene's germline CDR1 is MNHEY and CDR2 SVGEGT. The CDR3 totals 16 residues. With 6 bases clipped from V and 4 bases from J, the junction kept 10 bases outside the gene matches. The CDR3 protein is CASSFTSGRITGELFF. The CDR3 DNA is TGTGCCAGCAGCTTTACTAGCGGACGAATCACCGGGGAGCTGTTTTTT.

The CDR3 nucleotides read TGCAGTGCTAGTGGCGGAACTTCCAATGAAAAACTGTTTTTT. Its translation is CSASGGTSNEKLFF. V gene TRBV20-1 combines with J gene TRBJ1-4, with D unclear. V lost 3 bases to trimming and J lost 5 bases, with 13 bases between them. The germline V gene has CDR1 DFQATT and CDR2 SNEGSKA (reference sequence). This CDR3 region has 14 residues.

This clone is a singleton in its sample. The V gene is TRBV5-8, the J gene TRBJ2-7; D remains unclear. The V gene lost 6 bases and the J gene lost 0 bases, with 10 bases spanning the gap. Germline CDR1 and CDR2: SGHTS and YDEGEE. The CDR3 covers 13 residues. Written as DNA, the CDR3 is TGTGCCAGCACCGGTGGTGGCTCCTACGAGCAGTACTTC. It translates to CASTGGGSYEQYF. Full variable domain (remainder filled in from reference TRBV5-8 and TRBJ2-7): EAGVTQSPTHLIKTRGQQATLRCSPISGHTSVYWYQQALGLGLQFLLWYDEGEERNRGNFPPRFSGRQFPNYSSELNVNALELEDSALYLCASTGGGSYEQYFGPGTRLTVT.

This clone was recorded only once. The chain links TRBV7-3 to TRBJ1-3; weak D call: TRBD1 (6 bases). V shed 5 bases and J shed 0 bases, with 14 bases lying between them. This CDR3 is built from 16 residues. The V gene's germline CDR1 is SGHTA and CDR2 FQGTGA. The CDR3 nucleotides are TGTGCCAGCAGCGAAGACGGGACAAACTCTGGAAACACCATATATTTT. Its translation: CASSEDGTNSGNTIYF.

This chain joins TRBV4-3 and TRBJ2-7, with D perhaps matching TRBD2 (5 bases). In germline, CDR1 is LGHNA, CDR2 YSLEER. The CDR3 is 14 residues long. Trimming stripped 2 bases from V and 3 bases from J, with 11 bases between. DNA of the CDR3: TGCGCCAGCAGCCAACGGAGGCTCGGCTACGAGCAGTACTTC. Amino acid sequence: CASSQRRLGYEQYF.

The chain carries TRBV11-2 and TRBJ2-2; TRBD1 is a possible D gene (6 bases). The CDR3 is 17 residues long. Germline V lookup: CDR1 SGHAT, CDR2 FQNNGV. Between the trimmed V and J ends, which lost 2 bases and 1 base, there was a span of 14 bases. As DNA, the CDR3 is TGTGCCAGCAGCTTATTTCTGGTCAGGGGGAACACCGGGGAGCTGTTTTTT. It yields the protein CASSLFLVRGNTGELFF. The full variable domain, completed using reference TRBV11-2 and TRBJ2-2, is EAGVAQSPRYKIIEKRQSVAFWCNPISGHATLYWYQQILGQGPKLLIQFQNNGVVDDSQLPKDRFSAERLKGVDSTLKIQPAKLEDSAVYLCASSLFLVRGNTGELFFGEGSRLTVL.